The TCR beta chain under discussion was sequenced for a study of OX40 agonist ivuxolimab in advanced cancers. About the full investigation: Ivuxolimab was a fully human IgG2 agonistic monoclonal antibody targeting the costimulatory receptor OX40 (CD134). A male proportion of under 85% and a mean age of about 60 years, ranging from roughly 23 to 79, were recorded for the dose-escalation cohort. The paper reports the monotherapy dose-escalation portion (N of about 50 patients) of the phase I ivuxolimab trial. Among the approximately 54 dose-escalation patients, approximately 20 had hepatocellular carcinoma, roughly 15 melanoma, 9 renal cell carcinoma and 9 head and neck cancer. Prior anti-PD-1, anti-PD-L1 or anti-CTLA-4 therapy was permitted, and about two fifths of dose-escalation patients had received checkpoint inhibitors. The purpose of peripheral TCRbeta sequencing was to test whether ivuxolimab changed TCR sequence diversity and led to clonal T-cell expansion. Partial responses occurred in three dose-escalation patients, of whom one had hepatocellular carcinoma and two had cutaneous melanoma. Intravenous ivuxolimab was administered to patients every 2 weeks at six dose levels: 0.01, 0.1, 0.3, 1.5, 3 and 10 mg/kg.

Genomic DNA was extracted from sorted cells for sequencing of the TCRbeta CDR3 region. The immunoSEQ Assay was used for sequencing of TCRbeta CDR3 regions. TCRdb re-hosts the immuneACCESS table, in-frame sequences only. Its copies lack some clones; in the studies checked, an unresolved V gene accounts for under half of them, and the cause for the rest is not known. The sample data list approximately 91,000 clones, and roughly 89% of these were observed just once. Jointly, the top ten make up about 0.5% of the sample. What the study reported, not specific to this receptor: In the 0.1-3.0 mg/kg groups, partial responders had among the lowest normalized peripheral clonal expansion, particularly in CD8+ T cells. Low levels of normalized T-cell clonal expansion were also shown by some nonresponding patients. At doses of 0.1 to 3.0 mg/kg, clonal expansion of both CD4+ and CD8+ blood T cells was observed from baseline to week 6. After ivuxolimab, more expanded clones were found on average in CD8+ T cells than in CD4+ T cells. Antigen specificity was not determined for the clonally expanded peripheral T cells.

Remarks on this clone: No cognate antigen has been identified for it. No much larger clonotype is one base removed from it; base qualities were not supplied.

The trial excluded patients who had a history of autoimmune disease or were on systemic immunosuppression. Peripheral blood for TCR sequencing was drawn from every dose cohort at baseline, at cycle 4 day 1 and at cycle 7 day 1. Samples came from an open-label, multicenter, first-in-human phase I dose-escalation trial of ivuxolimab. Adults with locally advanced or metastatic melanoma, renal cell, hepatocellular, or head and neck squamous cell carcinoma were enrolled in the trial. Before TCR sequencing, CD4+ T cells and CD8+ T cells from peripheral blood were sorted into separate populations. The CDR3 covers 11 residues, taking in both the cysteine and the phenylalanine. Kept here is only the CDR3 DNA, which spans 33 bases and is read in frame from base 1. Based on the germline V gene (reference sequence), the CDR1 and CDR2 sequences are DFQATT and SNEGSKA. V gives up 1 base and J gives up 11 bases, and the segment between their germline ends measures 11 bases.

This receptor was taken from an adult with an advanced solid tumor such as melanoma, head and neck, liver or kidney cancer. Sample: CD4+ or CD8+ T cells sorted from blood, taken in a trial of the OX40 agonist ivuxolimab. The sequence joins TRBV20-1 to TRBJ1-1; TRBD1 might be the D gene, on 5 matching bases. CDR3 protein: CSARATGSAFF. The nucleotides are TGCAGTGCTAGAGCAACAGGCTCTGCTTTCTTT.